This is a list of T cell receptor beta chains from one sample in a study of T cell responses to AZD1222 COVID-19 vaccine. Using immunoSEQ multiplex PCR, the repertoire was profiled, and TCRdb retains in-frame clones only, with some absent. Of about 120,000 clones listed, 92% were seen once; the top ten hold approximately 1.5%. The source was peripheral blood, collected on day 0 of AZD1222 vaccination. The receptors were sampled from an adult in good health. Each CDR3 is given with its conserved first and last residue. The D gene is left open where the match is weak. Clone size is stated in some rows and not others, as once, few, many or a class when expanded.

cdr3_aa	cdr3_nt	j_call	d_call	clone_size	v_call
CASSYDRGLDTEAFF	TGTGCCAGCAGTTATGACAGGGGTCTAGACACTGAAGCTTTCTTT	TRBJ1-1	TRBD1	.	TRBV6-9
CASSIGGVATQETQYF	TGTGCCAGTAGTATAGGTGGAGTAGCGACGCAAGAGACCCAGTACTTC	TRBJ2-5	.	.	TRBV19
CASSSSSTGGGYTF	TGTGCCAGCAGCTCCTCGTCGACAGGGGGCGGCTACACCTTC	TRBJ1-2	TRBD1	.	TRBV7-3
CATSVSGTGNQPQHF	TGTGCCACCAGTGTCTCAGGGACAGGGAATCAGCCCCAGCATTTT	TRBJ1-5	TRBD1	.	TRBV24-1
CASSFRLAGAPIYEQFF	TGTGCCAGCAGTTTCCGTCTAGCGGGAGCCCCTATCTATGAGCAGTTCTTC	TRBJ2-1	TRBD2	.	TRBV27
CASSTTGQGINEKLFF	TGTGCCAGCTCAACAACGGGACAGGGGATTAATGAAAAACTGTTTTTT	TRBJ1-4	TRBD1	once	TRBV18
CASSPGQDYGYTF	TGTGCCAGCTCACCCGGACAAGACTATGGCTACACCTTC	TRBJ1-2	.	.	TRBV18
CASSEQGGPEKLFF	TGTGCCAGCAGTGAACAGGGGGGGCCTGAAAAACTGTTTTTT	TRBJ1-4	TRBD1	once	TRBV2
CASSPPGQGINSYNEQFF	TGTGCCAGCTCACCACCGGGACAGGGCATAAACTCCTACAATGAGCAGTTCTTC	TRBJ2-1	TRBD1	.	TRBV18
CASSISRYNEQFF	TGTGCCAGTAGTATTTCCCGTTACAATGAGCAGTTCTTC	TRBJ2-1	.	.	TRBV19
CASSSDIAQHF	TGTGCCAGCAGTTCAGACATCGCCCAGCATTTT	TRBJ1-5	.	.	TRBV6-5
CASSVEAGITEAFF	TGCGCCAGCAGTGTAGAGGCAGGGATCACTGAAGCTTTCTTT	TRBJ1-1	.	.	TRBV10-2
CASSYETGNTEAFF	TGTGCCAGCAGTTACGAGACAGGGAACACTGAAGCTTTCTTT	TRBJ1-1	.	.	TRBV6-5
CASSLDREKLFF	TGCGCCAGCAGCTTGGACAGGGAAAAACTGTTTTTT	TRBJ1-4	.	.	TRBV5-1
CASMTGGRRQPQHF	TGTGCCAGCATGACAGGGGGCCGGCGTCAGCCCCAGCATTTT	TRBJ1-5	TRBD1	.	TRBV28
CASSQATESGNTIYF	TGCGCCAGCAGCCAAGCGACGGAATCTGGAAACACCATATATTTT	TRBJ1-3	.	.	TRBV4-1
CASSLGQATDTQYF	TGTGCCAGCAGCCTGGGACAGGCCACAGATACGCAGTATTTT	TRBJ2-3	TRBD1	.	TRBV5-4
CASSQDPRDQYGYTF	TGCGCCAGCAGCCAAGATCCCCGGGACCAGTATGGCTACACCTTC	TRBJ1-2	.	.	TRBV4-1